This section outlines one T cell receptor beta chain sequence together with its context. The data originate from a study of blood T cell repertoires in COVID-19. Study as a whole: T cells, B-cell-depleted T cells, or PBMCs provided the cDNA or gDNA that served as material.

TCRdb's copy holds only in-frame clones and misses some; the assay was immunoSEQ multiplex PCR. The data show over 150,000 clones, approximately 80% seen once. This receptor was identified in a human donor in a cohort sampled during active COVID-19. Sample: peripheral blood.

This chain's CDR3 is CASSENSPSEQFF. The DNA for the CDR3 is TGTGCCAGCAGTGAGAACAGCCCCTCTGAGCAGTTCTTC. This rearrangement joins TRBV2 to TRBJ2-1; no clear D. The V gene lost 3 bases and the J gene lost 9 bases, with 12 bases spanning the gap. This CDR3 comprises 13 residues. Germline loops: CDR1 SNHLY, CDR2 FYNNEI.